The 11 T cell receptor beta chains reported below all come from one sample, sequenced in a study of blood T cell repertoires in COVID-19. Clones were read by immunoSEQ multiplex PCR, and TCRdb kept only the in-frame ones, dropping some. In the table there are under 350,000 clones, 70% to 90% of which are singletons. The specimen sequenced was PBMCs or T cells enriched from blood (not recorded which). These receptors all stem from a woman in her thirties or forties with acute COVID-19.

The gene calls are TRBV5-1 and TRBJ1-5; TRBD1 agrees at 7 bases. The CDR3 contains 15 residues. CDR1 is SGHRS and CDR2 is YFSETQ in the germline V gene. The J segment lost 6 bases and the V segment lost 2 bases, leaving 8 bases of the junction unmatched. This CDR3 reads CASSLGTAIGQPQHF. The CDR3 bases are TGCGCCAGCAGCTTAGGGACAGCCATCGGTCAGCCCCAGCATTTT.

The chain uses TRBV5-1 and TRBJ2-5; TRBD2 matches 8 bases. The CDR3 loop spans 13 amino acids. Germline loops: CDR1 SGHRS, CDR2 YFSETQ. With V trimmed by 4 bases and J by 1 base, 0 bases remained unmatched. CDR3 nucleotides: TGCGCCAGCAGCCGGGGGGGCCAAGAGACCCAGTACTTC. This gives the protein CASSRGGQETQYF.

The chain joins TRBV7-3 to TRBJ2-1; maybe TRBD2 (7 bases). Germline CDR1 reads SGHTA; CDR2 reads FQGTGA. V lost 5 bases, J lost 3 bases, and 20 bases lay in between. The CDR3 is 17 residues long. The CDR3 bases are TGTGCCAGCAGCCCCACCCCGGGGCGGGGGCGCTACAATGAGCAGTTCTTC. Protein sequence: CASSPTPGRGRYNEQFF.

V usage is TRBV7-3 and J usage is TRBJ2-2; D gene ambiguous. Trimming pared 2 bases from V and 0 bases from J, leaving 13 bases between. This CDR3 comprises 17 residues. Germline V gene lookup returns CDR1 SGHTA and CDR2 FQGTGA. CDR3 DNA: TGTGCCAGCAGCTTACACCCTTTTGTAGCGAACACCGGGGAGCTGTTTTTT. This codes for CASSLHPFVANTGELFF.

The chain is built from TRBV14 and TRBJ2-7; 9 bases agree with TRBD1. The junction had 9 bases not matched to a gene; V was cut back by 5 bases and J by 1 base. The length of the CDR3 is 16 residues. Germline V gene data show CDR1 as SGHDN and CDR2 as FVKESK. As DNA, the CDR3 is TGTGCCAGCAGCGCGCACAGGGGGCTGGGGTCCTACGAGCAGTACTTC. Amino acids: CASSAHRGLGSYEQYF. Together with reference TRBV14 and TRBJ2-7, the CDR3 gives the full variable domain: EAGVTQFPSHSVIEKGQTVTLRCDPISGHDNLYWYRRVMGKEIKFLLHFVKESKQDESGMPNNRFLAERTGGTYSTLKVQPAELEDSGVYFCASSAHRGLGSYEQYFGPGTRLTVT.

V usage is TRBV9 and J usage is TRBJ2-5, with 7 bases matching TRBD2. Trimming cost V 0 bases and J 0 bases; bases outside gene matches: 5. CDR3 length: 16 amino acids. Germline V gene sequence: CDR1 SGDLS, CDR2 YYNGEE. The CDR3 bases are TGTGCCAGCAGCGTAGTTGGTAGCGGGTACCAAGAGACCCAGTACTTC. Amino acids: CASSVVGSGYQETQYF. Full variable domain (remainder filled in from reference TRBV9 and TRBJ2-5): DSGVTQTPKHLITATGQRVTLRCSPRSGDLSVYWYQQSLDQGLQFLIQYYNGEERAKGNILERFSAQQFPDLHSELNLSSLELGDSALYFCASSVVGSGYQETQYFGPGTRLLVL.

This chain connects TRBV12-3 or TRBV12-4 to TRBJ2-7; tentatively, D is TRBD2 (5 bases). V was cut by 5 bases and J by 3 bases, with 8 bases left in between. CDR3 length: 12 residues. The CDR3 sequence: CASSRGFYEQYF. CDR3 bases: TGTGCCAGCAGTCGAGGGTTCTACGAGCAGTACTTC.

This chain joins TRBV4-2 and TRBJ1-6, with 10 nucleotides matching TRBD1. This CDR3 has 15 amino acids. V lost 2 bases and J lost 7; bases outside the gene matches: 2. The germline gives CDR1 LGHNA, CDR2 YNFKEQ. CDR3 protein: CASSQPGQGNSPLHF. In DNA, the CDR3 is TGTGCCAGCAGCCAACCGGGACAGGGGAATTCACCCCTCCACTTT.

CDR3 region: CASSLIPLSGGTDTQYF. CDR3 coding DNA: TGTGCCAGCAGCTTAATACCCCTCAGCGGGGGGACAGATACGCAGTATTTT. The chain uses TRBV7-2 and TRBJ2-3; TRBD2 matches at 9 bases. The V segment lost 2 bases and the J segment 3 bases; nucleotides outside the gene matches: 9. This CDR3 contains 17 residues. Germline V gene data show CDR1 as SGHTA and CDR2 as FQGNSA.

This clone was counted a few times. In nucleotides, the CDR3 is TGTGCCAGCAGCTTGGCTACGGAGAACTATGGCTACACCTTC. Translating gives CASSLATENYGYTF. The chain couples TRBV5-5 to TRBJ1-2; D not resolved. With 0 bases removed from V and 2 bases from J, the gap between germline ends came to 8 bases. The CDR3 extends over 14 amino acids. In germline, CDR1 is SGHKS, CDR2 YYEKEE (reference sequence).

The chain joins TRBV6-5 to TRBJ1-2, with D possibly TRBD1 on 5 matching bases. This CDR3 is 14 amino acids long. Trimming removed 5 bases at V and 3 bases at J, with 13 bases between. CDR1 MNHEY and CDR2 SVGAGI come from the germline V gene. CDR3 sequence reads: CASSRQPGDYGYTF. In DNA form, the CDR3 reads TGTGCCAGCAGTAGACAGCCGGGGGACTATGGCTACACCTTC.